This T cell receptor beta chain was profiled in a study of blood T cells in healthy people across ages. Primed by a sample-barcoded 5' primer and a J-beta primer mix, a second PCR proceeded for 7 to 11 cycles. From the 5' RACE reads, TCRdb called clonotypes with MiXCR, one entry per CDR3 protein. The table shows hundreds of thousands of distinct CDR3 sequences, with approximately 48% occurring only once. Germline V gene data show CDR1 as WSHSY and CDR2 as SAAADI. Unmatched junction bases numbered 4, after V lost 6 bases and J lost 3 bases. The CDR3 sequence is 15 residues long. This clonotype appeared a few times.

The chain joins TRBV10-2 to TRBJ2-3; 12 nucleotides match TRBD2. This receptor was taken from a man aged 55-75 years in good health. The sequencing input was blood. CDR3 protein: CASRRLAGATDTQYF. CDR3 in DNA: TGCGCCAGCAGAAGACTAGCGGGGGCTACAGATACGCAGTATTTT.